This T cell receptor beta chain was obtained from a study of blood T cell repertoires in COVID-19. Turning to the study itself: The United States, Italy and Spain were the sources of the acute and convalescent COVID-19 samples. The analysed material was cDNA or gDNA that came from T cells, B-cell-depleted T cells, or PBMCs.

With 6 bases removed from V and 0 bases from J, the gap between germline ends came to 9 bases. There are 14 residues in the CDR3. Germline CDR1 is MDHEN and CDR2 is SYDVKM. Methods used by the authors: The authors estimated nucleated cell counts from reference gene primer amplification. Clones were sequenced by immunoSEQ multiplex PCR, and TCRdb holds only the in-frame ones, with some missing. For V, J and clone size, that table is used; D and trimming come from the DNA. The profile shows some 45,000 clones, about 85% of them singletons. Input material: peripheral blood. This receptor was identified in a woman aged 80 or over with acute or convalescent COVID-19. The chain employs TRBV28 and TRBJ2-1, with no clear D. Here the CDR3 reads CASRSESSYNEQFF. The CDR3 DNA sequence: TGTGCCAGCAGATCCGAGAGCTCCTACAATGAGCAGTTCTTC.